This T cell receptor beta chain is from a study of cytomegalovirus exposure and HLA in healthy donors. V was cut by 3 bases and J by 0 bases, with 13 bases left in between. The CDR3 consists of 17 residues. Germline V gene sequence: CDR1 SGHDT, CDR2 YYEEEE. Primers for the PCR totalled 60 Vbeta and 13 Jbeta. The repertoire was sequenced with immunoSEQ multiplex PCR; TCRdb's copy has only in-frame clones and lacks some. The sample includes tens of thousands of clones, around 9.1% of them seen just once. This chain connects TRBV5-6 to TRBJ1-6; D not certain. The receptor was derived from a man aged 55 to 69 in good health and CMV-seropositive. The sequenced material came from PBMCs. CDR3 coding DNA: TGTGCCAGCAGCTCCCCGCGGGAGCTCTCCTATAATTCACCCCTCCACTTT. Translating it yields CASSSPRELSYNSPLHF. Supplemented by reference TRBV5-6 and TRBJ1-6, the full variable domain reads DAGVTQSPTHLIKTRGQQVTLRCSPKSGHDTVSWYQQALGQGPQFIFQYYEEEERQRGNFPDRFSGHQFPNYSSELNVNALLLGDSALYLCASSSPRELSYNSPLHFGNGTRLTVT.